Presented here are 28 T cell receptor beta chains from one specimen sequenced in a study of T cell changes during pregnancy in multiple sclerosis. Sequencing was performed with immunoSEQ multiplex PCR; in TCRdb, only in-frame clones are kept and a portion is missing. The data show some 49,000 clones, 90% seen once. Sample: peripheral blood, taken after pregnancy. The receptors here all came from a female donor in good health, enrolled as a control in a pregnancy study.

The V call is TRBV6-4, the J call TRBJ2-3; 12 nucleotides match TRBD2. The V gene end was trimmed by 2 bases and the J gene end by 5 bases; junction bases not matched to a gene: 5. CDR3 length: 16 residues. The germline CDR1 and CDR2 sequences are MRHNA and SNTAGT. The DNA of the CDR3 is TGTGCCAGCAGTGACGATGGGACTAGCGGGCGAGATACGCAGTATTTT. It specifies CASSDDGTSGRDTQYF.

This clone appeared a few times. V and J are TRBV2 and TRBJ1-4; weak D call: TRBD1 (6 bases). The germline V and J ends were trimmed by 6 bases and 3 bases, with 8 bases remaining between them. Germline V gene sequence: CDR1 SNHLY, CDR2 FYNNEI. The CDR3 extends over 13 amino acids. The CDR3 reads CASSRGPNEKLFF. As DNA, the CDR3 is TGTGCCAGCAGCAGGGGTCCTAATGAAAAACTGTTTTTT. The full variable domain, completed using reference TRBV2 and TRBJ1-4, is EPEVTQTPSHQVTQMGQEVILRCVPISNHLYFYWYRQILGQKVEFLVSFYNNEISEKSEIFDDQFSVERPDGSNFTLKIRSTKLEDSAMYFCASSRGPNEKLFFGSGTQLSVL.

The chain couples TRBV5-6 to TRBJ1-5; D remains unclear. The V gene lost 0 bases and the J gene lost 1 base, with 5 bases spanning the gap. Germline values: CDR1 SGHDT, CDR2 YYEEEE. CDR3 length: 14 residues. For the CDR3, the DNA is TGTGCCAGCAGCTTGGGACACAGCAATCAGCCCCAGCATTTT. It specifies CASSLGHSNQPQHF.

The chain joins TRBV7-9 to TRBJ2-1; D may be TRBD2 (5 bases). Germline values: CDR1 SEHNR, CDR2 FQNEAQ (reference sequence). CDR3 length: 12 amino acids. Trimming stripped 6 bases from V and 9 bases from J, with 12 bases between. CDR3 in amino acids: CASSTKSGEQFF. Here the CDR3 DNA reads TGTGCCAGCAGTACTAAGAGCGGTGAGCAGTTCTTC.

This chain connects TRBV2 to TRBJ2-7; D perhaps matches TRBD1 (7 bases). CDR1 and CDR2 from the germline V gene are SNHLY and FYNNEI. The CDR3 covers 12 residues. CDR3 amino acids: CASAQGGEGQYF. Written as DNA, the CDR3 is TGTGCTAGCGCCCAGGGGGGAGAGGGGCAGTACTTC.

The CDR3 region is CATSRVTGRGITEAFF. The CDR3 nucleotides read TGTGCCACCAGCAGAGTTACGGGCAGGGGAATCACTGAAGCTTTCTTT. The genes are TRBV15 and TRBJ1-1; tentatively, D is TRBD1 (6 bases). The V and J ends lost 1 base and 4 bases respectively, with 16 bases between them. Germline V gene data show CDR1 as LNHNV and CDR2 as YYDKDF (reference sequence). CDR3 size: 16 residues. Full variable domain (outside the CDR3, taken from reference TRBV15 and TRBJ1-1): DAMVIQNPRYQVTQFGKPVTLSCSQTLNHNVMYWYQQKSSQAPKLLFHYYDKDFNNEADTPDNFQSRRPNTSFCFLDIRSPGLGDTAMYLCATSRVTGRGITEAFFGQGTRLTVV.

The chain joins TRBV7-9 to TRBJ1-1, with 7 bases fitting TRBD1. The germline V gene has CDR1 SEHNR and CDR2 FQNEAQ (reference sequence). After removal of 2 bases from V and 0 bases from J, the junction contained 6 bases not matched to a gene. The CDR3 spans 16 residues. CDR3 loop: CASSLFPQGMNTEAFF. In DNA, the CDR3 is TGTGCCAGCAGCTTATTCCCACAGGGGATGAACACTGAAGCTTTCTTT.

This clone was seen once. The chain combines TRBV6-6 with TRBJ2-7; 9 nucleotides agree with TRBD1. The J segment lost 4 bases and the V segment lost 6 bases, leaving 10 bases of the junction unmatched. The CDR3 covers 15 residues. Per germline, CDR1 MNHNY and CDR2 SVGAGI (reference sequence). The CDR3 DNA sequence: TGTGCCAGCAGGAGACAGGGGGTCACGGGATACGAGCAGTACTTC. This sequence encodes CASRRQGVTGYEQYF.

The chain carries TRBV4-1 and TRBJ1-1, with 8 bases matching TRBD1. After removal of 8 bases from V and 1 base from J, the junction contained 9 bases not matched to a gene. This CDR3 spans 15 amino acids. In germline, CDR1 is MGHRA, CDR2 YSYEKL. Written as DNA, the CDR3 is TGCGCCAGCGGAGACAGGGGATTATGGAACACTGAAGCTTTCTTT. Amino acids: CASGDRGLWNTEAFF.

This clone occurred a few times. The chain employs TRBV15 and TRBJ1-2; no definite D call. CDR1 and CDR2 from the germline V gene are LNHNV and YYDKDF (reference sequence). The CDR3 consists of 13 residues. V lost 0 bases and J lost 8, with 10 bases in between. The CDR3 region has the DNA TGTGCCACCAGCAGAGATCGCGTTACGGGCTACACCTTC. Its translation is CATSRDRVTGYTF.

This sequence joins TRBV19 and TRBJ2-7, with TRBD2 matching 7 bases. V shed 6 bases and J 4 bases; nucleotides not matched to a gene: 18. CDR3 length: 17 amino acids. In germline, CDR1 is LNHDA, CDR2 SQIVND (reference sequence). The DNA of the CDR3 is TGTGCCAGTAGCACCCCTACCTCGGCGGGAGTAAAGTACGAGCAGTACTTC. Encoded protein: CASSTPTSAGVKYEQYF.

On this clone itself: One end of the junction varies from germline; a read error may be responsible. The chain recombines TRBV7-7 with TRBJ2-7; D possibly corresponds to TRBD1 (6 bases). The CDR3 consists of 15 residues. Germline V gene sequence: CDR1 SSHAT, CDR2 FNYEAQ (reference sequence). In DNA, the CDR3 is TGTGCTAGCAGCCAGGGGTCCGGCGGGTTCTACGAGCAGTACTTC. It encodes CASSQGSGGFYEQYF.

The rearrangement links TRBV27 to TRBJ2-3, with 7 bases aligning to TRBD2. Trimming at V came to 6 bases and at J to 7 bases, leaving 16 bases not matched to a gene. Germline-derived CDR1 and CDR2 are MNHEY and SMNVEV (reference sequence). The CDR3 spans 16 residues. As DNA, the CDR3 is TGTGCCAGCAGCAGAGAGTCCGGCGGGAGAGCGAATACGCAGTATTTT. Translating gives CASSRESGGRANTQYF.

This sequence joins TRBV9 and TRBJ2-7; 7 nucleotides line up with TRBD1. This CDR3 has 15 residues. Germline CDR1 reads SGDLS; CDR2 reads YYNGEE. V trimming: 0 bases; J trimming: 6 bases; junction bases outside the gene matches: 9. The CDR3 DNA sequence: TGTGCCAGCAGCGTAGGGCTGGGGACAGTCCTCGAGCAGTACTTC. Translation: CASSVGLGTVLEQYF.

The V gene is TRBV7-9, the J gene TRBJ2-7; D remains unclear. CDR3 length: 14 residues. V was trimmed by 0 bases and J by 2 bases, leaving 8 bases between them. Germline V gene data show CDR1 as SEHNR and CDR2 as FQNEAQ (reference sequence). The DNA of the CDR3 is TGTGCCAGCAGCTTAGCCAGTAAACCCTACGAGCAGTACTTC. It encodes CASSLASKPYEQYF.

CDR3 region: CASSFLREGNEQFF. The CDR3 DNA is TGTGCCAGCAGTTTTCTCCGGGAGGGAAATGAGCAGTTCTTC. The V and J genes are TRBV28 and TRBJ2-1; the match to TRBD2 covers 8 bases. CDR3 length: 14 amino acids. The germline V gene has CDR1 MDHEN and CDR2 SYDVKM. With 3 bases clipped from V and 7 bases from J, the junction kept 5 bases outside the gene matches.

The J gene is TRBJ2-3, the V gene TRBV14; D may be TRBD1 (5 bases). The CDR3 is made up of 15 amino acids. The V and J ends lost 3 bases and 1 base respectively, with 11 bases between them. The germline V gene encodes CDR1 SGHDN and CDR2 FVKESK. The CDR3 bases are TGTGCCAGCAGCCAGCAAGGGGTCGGCACAGATACGCAGTATTTT. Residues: CASSQQGVGTDTQYF. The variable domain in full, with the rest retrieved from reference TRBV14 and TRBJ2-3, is EAGVTQFPSHSVIEKGQTVTLRCDPISGHDNLYWYRRVMGKEIKFLLHFVKESKQDESGMPNNRFLAERTGGTYSTLKVQPAELEDSGVYFCASSQQGVGTDTQYFGPGTRLTVL.

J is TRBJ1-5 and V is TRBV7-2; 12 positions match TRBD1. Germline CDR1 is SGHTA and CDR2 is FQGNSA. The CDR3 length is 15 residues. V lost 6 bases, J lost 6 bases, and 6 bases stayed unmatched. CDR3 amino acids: CASSPGTGGSQPQHF. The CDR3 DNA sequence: TGTGCCAGCAGTCCCGGGACAGGGGGCAGTCAGCCCCAGCATTTT.

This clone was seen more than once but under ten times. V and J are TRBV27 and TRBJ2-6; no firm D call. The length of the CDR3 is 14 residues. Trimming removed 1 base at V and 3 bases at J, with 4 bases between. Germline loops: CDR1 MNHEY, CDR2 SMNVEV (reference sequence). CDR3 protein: CASSLLYGANVLTF. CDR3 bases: TGTGCCAGCAGTTTATTGTATGGGGCCAACGTCCTGACTTTC.

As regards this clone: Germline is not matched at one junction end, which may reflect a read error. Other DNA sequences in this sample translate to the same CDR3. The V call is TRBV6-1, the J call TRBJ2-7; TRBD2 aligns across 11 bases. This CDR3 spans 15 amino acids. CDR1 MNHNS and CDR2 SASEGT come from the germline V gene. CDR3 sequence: CASSEAASGGYEQYF. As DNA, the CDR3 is TGTGCCAGCAGTGAAGCGGCTAGCGGGGGGTACGAGCAGTACTTT.

The CDR3 nucleotides are TGTGCCAGCAGTCTAGAAGTGAACACTGAAGCTTTCTTT. Its protein is CASSLEVNTEAFF. V is TRBV7-6 and J is TRBJ1-1, with D hard to call. The CDR3 contains 13 residues. CDR1 SGHVS and CDR2 FNYEAQ come from the germline V gene. The V end was cut by 6 bases, the J end by 0 bases, with 8 bases between.

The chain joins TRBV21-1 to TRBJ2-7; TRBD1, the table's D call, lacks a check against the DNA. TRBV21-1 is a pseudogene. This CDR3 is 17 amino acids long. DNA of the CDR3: TGTGCCAGCAGCAAAGAAGGCGGGACAGGGGCCCGCTACGAGCAGTACTTC. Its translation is CASSKEGGTGARYEQYF.

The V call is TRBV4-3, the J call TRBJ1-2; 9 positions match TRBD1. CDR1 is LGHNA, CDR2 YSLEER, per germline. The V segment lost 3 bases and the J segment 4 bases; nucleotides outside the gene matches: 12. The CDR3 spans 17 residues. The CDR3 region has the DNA TGCGCCAGCAGCCAGTCGATACAGGGGGCGCGGGGCTATGGCTACACCTTC. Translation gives CASSQSIQGARGYGYTF.

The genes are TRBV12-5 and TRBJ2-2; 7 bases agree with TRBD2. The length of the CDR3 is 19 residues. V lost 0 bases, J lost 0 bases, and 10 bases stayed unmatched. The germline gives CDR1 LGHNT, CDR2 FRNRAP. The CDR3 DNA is TGTGCTAGTGGTTTGGTCCTCGGTAATCTAGCGGCGAACACCGGGGAGCTGTTTTTT. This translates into CASGLVLGNLAANTGELFF.

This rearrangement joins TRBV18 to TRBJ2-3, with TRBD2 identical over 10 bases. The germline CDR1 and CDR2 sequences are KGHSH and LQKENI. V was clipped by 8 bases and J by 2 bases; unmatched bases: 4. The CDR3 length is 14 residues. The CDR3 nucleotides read TGTGCCAGCAGGACTAGCGGCATCACAGATACGCAGTATTTT. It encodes CASRTSGITDTQYF. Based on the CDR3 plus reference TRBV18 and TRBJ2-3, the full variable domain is NAGVMQNPRHLVRRRGQEARLRCSPMKGHSHVYWYRQLPEEGLKFMVYLQKENIIDESGMPKERFSAEFPKEGPSILRIQQVVRGDSAAYFCASRTSGITDTQYFGPGTRLTVL.

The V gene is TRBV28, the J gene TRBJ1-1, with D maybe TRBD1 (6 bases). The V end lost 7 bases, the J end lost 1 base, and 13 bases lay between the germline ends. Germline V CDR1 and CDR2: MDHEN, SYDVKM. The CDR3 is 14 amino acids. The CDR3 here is CASKPGTPNTEAFF. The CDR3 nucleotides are TGTGCCAGCAAGCCCGGGACACCGAACACTGAAGCTTTCTTT.

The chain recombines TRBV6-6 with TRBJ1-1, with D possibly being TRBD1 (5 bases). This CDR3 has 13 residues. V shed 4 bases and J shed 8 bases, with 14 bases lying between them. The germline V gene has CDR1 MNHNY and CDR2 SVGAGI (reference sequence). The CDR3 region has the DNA TGTGCCAGCAGTTCGCGGGACGGGGTAGAAGCTTTCTTT. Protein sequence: CASSSRDGVEAFF.

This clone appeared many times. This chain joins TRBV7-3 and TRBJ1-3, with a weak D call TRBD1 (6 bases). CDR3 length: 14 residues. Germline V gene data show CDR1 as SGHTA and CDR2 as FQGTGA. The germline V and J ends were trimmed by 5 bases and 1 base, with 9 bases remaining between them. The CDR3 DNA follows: TGTGCCAGCAGCCCAGGGGCGTCTGGAAACACCATATATTTT. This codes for CASSPGASGNTIYF.